The 8 T cell receptor beta chains listed next were all sequenced from one sample in a study of T-cell memory formation after mild COVID-19. In TCRdb, the 5' RACE reads were re-called with MiXCR into one record per CDR3 protein. The sample holds 150,000 to 200,000 distinct CDR3 sequences, around 21% seen once. What was sequenced was PBMCs or a T cell subset sorted from them (not recorded which). The receptor source for this set is an adult woman who had mild COVID-19 (a few samples of this study predate the infection). Cell type and time point are not known.

The rearrangement links TRBV6-5 to TRBJ2-3; the D is unclear. CDR1 is MNHEY, CDR2 SVGAGI, per germline. CDR3 length: 11 amino acids. Trimming stripped 2 bases from V and 10 bases from J, with 7 bases between. The CDR3 loop reads CASSYPSAQYF. CDR3 DNA: TGTGCCAGCAGTTACCCCTCTGCGCAGTATTTT.

The chain carries TRBV6-5 and TRBJ2-2; D perhaps matches TRBD1 (5 bases). The CDR3 runs 12 residues. Germline loops: CDR1 MNHEY, CDR2 SVGAGI. V shed 10 bases and J shed 4 bases, with 10 bases lying between them. The CDR3 is CATATGTGELFF. CDR3 nucleotide sequence: TGTGCCACCGCAACAGGCACCGGGGAGCTGTTTTTT.

The chain joins TRBV18 to TRBJ2-1; D gene uncertain. There are 14 residues in the CDR3. CDR1 and CDR2 from the germline V gene are KGHSH and LQKENI. V lost 3 bases and J lost 8, with 14 bases in between. CDR3: CASSPYPGPDEQFF. The CDR3 bases are TGTGCCAGCTCACCTTATCCGGGTCCCGATGAGCAGTTCTTC.

This chain links TRBV10-3 with TRBJ2-1, with 14 bases matching TRBD2. The CDR3 runs 16 residues. Unmatched junction bases numbered 9, after V lost 6 bases and J lost 8 bases. The V gene's germline CDR1 is ENHRY and CDR2 SYGVKD. The CDR3 spells CAIRRTSGRNADEQFF. The CDR3 DNA reads TGTGCCATCAGACGGACTAGCGGGAGGAACGCGGATGAGCAGTTCTTC.

The CDR3: CASSPATSSEQFF. As DNA, the CDR3 is TGTGCCAGCAGTCCTGCTACTAGCTCTGAGCAGTTCTTC. The chain recombines TRBV12-3 or TRBV12-4 with TRBJ2-1; D might be TRBD2 (6 bases). There are 13 residues in the CDR3. Trimming shortened V by 5 bases and J by 9 bases, and 14 bases separated the two germline ends.

This clonotype was counted between two and nine times. The chain uses TRBV7-9 and TRBJ1-1; D is uncertain. The CDR3 totals 12 residues. Deletions cut 1 base from V and 7 bases from J, with 7 bases between. In germline, CDR1 is SEHNR, CDR2 FQNEAQ (reference sequence). The CDR3 protein is CASSLEVIEAFF. The DNA of the CDR3 is TGTGCCAGCAGCTTAGAGGTCATTGAAGCTTTCTTT. Complete variable domain (other parts from reference TRBV7-9 and TRBJ1-1): DTGVSQNPRHKITKRGQNVTFRCDPISEHNRLYWYRQTLGQGPEFLTYFQNEAQLEKSRLLSDRFSAERPKGSFSTLEIQRTEQGDSAMYLCASSLEVIEAFFGQGTRLTVV.

CDR3 residues: CASSLGRGEEQFF. For the CDR3, the DNA is TGTGCCAGCAGCTTAGGACGGGGGGAGGAGCAGTTCTTC. This sequence joins TRBV7-8 and TRBJ2-1, with 7 nucleotides matching TRBD2. The germline gives CDR1 SGHVS, CDR2 FQNEAQ. This CDR3 has 13 amino acids. V lost 1 base to trimming and J lost 10 bases; unmatched junction nucleotides: 4.

The rearrangement uses TRBV4-1 and TRBJ2-1; D is unresolved. This CDR3 has 15 residues. In germline, CDR1 is MGHRA, CDR2 YSYEKL. V was cut by 1 base and J by 2 bases, with 9 bases left in between. CDR3 sequence (DNA): TGCGCCAGCAGCCAAGTTTCCGACCCCTACAATGAGCAGTTCTTC. Translated: CASSQVSDPYNEQFF.